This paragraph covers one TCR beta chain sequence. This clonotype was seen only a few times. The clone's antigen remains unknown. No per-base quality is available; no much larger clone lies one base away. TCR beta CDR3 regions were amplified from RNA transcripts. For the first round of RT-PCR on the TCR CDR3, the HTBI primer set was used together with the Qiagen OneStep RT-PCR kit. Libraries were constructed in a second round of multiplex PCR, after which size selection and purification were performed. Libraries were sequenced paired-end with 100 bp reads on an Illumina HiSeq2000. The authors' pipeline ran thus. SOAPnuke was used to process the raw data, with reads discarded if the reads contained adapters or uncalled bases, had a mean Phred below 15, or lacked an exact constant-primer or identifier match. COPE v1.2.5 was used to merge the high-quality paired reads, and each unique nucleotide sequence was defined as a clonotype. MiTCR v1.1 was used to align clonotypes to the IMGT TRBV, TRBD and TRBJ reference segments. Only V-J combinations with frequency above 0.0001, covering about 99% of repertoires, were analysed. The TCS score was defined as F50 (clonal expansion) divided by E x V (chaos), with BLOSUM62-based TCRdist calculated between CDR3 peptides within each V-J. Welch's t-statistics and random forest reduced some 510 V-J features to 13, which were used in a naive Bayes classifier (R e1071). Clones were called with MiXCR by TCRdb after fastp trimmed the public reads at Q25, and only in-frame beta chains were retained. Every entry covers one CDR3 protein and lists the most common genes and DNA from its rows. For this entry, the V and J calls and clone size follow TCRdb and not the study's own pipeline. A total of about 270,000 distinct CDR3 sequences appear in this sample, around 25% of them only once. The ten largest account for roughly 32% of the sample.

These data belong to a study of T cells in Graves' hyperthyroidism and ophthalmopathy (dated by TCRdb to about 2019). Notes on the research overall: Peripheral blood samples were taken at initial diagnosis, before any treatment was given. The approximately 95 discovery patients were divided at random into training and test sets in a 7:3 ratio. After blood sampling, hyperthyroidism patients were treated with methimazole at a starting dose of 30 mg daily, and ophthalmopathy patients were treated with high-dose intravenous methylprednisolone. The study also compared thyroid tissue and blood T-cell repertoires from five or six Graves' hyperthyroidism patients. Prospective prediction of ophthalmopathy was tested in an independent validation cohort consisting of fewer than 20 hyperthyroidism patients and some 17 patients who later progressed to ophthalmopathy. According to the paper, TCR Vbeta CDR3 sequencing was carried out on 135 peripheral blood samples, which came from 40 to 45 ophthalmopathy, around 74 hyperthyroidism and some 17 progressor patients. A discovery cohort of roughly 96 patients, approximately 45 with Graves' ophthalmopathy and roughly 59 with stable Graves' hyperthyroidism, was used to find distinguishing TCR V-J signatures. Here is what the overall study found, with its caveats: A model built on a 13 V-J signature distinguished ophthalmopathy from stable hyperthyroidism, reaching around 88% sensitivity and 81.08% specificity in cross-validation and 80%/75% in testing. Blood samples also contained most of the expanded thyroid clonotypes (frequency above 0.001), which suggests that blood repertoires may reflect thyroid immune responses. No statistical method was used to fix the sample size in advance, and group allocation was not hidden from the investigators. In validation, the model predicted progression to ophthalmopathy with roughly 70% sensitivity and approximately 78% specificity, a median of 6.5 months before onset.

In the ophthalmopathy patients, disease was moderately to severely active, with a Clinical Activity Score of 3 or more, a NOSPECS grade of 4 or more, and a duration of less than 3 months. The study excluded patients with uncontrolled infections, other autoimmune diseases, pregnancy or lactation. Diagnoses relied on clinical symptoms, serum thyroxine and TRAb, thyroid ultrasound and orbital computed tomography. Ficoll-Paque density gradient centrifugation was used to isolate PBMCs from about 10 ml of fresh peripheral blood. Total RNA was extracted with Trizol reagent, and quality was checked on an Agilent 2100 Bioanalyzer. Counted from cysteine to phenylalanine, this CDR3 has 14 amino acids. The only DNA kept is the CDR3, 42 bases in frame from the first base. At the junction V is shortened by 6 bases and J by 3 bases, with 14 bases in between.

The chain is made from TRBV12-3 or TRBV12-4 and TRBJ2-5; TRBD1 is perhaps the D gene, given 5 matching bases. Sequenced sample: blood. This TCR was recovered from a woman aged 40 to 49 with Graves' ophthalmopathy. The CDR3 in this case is CASSPITGEETQYF. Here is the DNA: TGTGCCAGCAGCCCTATTACAGGAGAAGAGACCCAGTACTTC.